The 8 T cell receptor beta chains presented below share a single source sample, sequenced in a study of T cell changes during pregnancy in multiple sclerosis. Here immunoSEQ multiplex PCR was the method, and the copy in TCRdb shows in-frame clones only, minus some. The sample shows 65,000 to 85,000 clones, 94% of them seen only once. This specimen consisted of CD4+ T cells from peripheral blood mononuclear cells, obtained after pregnancy. Receptor source: a female donor with multiple sclerosis, enrolled in a pregnancy study.

This clone was seen once. The chain employs TRBV18 and TRBJ1-1, with a tentative D call TRBD1 (5 bases). Trimming took 2 bases from V and 5 from J, leaving 18 bases between them. The CDR3 consists of 16 residues. CDR1 and CDR2 from the germline V gene are KGHSH and LQKENI. CDR3 DNA: TGTGCCAGCTCACCAAAGACGGCAGGGTGGGGTACTGAAGCTTTCTTT. It encodes CASSPKTAGWGTEAFF.

The V call is TRBV19, the J call TRBJ2-2; 7 nucleotides align to TRBD2. V was clipped by 10 bases and J by 0 bases; unmatched bases: 8. The germline V gene has CDR1 LNHDA and CDR2 SQIVND (reference sequence). The CDR3 loop spans 15 amino acids. CDR3 amino acids: CATKGLGANTGELFF. DNA for the CDR3: TGTGCCACCAAAGGACTAGGGGCGAACACCGGGGAGCTGTTTTTT. Full variable domain (missing parts from reference TRBV19 and TRBJ2-2): DGGITQSPKYLFRKEGQNVTLSCEQNLNHDAMYWYRQDPGQGLRLIYYSQIVNDFQKGDIAEGYSVSREKKESFPLTVTSAQKNPTAFYLCATKGLGANTGELFFGEGSRLTVL.

The rearrangement links TRBV29-1 to TRBJ2-5, with D maybe TRBD2 (6 bases). The CDR3 has 13 amino acids. CDR1 is SQVTM and CDR2 is ANQGSEA in the germline V gene. V was clipped by 5 bases and J by 4 bases, with 14 bases between them. In nucleotides, the CDR3 is TGCAGCGTTAGGGGACGGGGACTAGAGACCCAGTACTTC. Translating it yields CSVRGRGLETQYF.

The rearrangement joins TRBV19 to TRBJ1-2, with 9 bases aligning to TRBD1. Germline lookup yields CDR1 LNHDA and CDR2 SQIVND (reference sequence). There are 15 residues in the CDR3. V lost 5 bases and J lost 2; bases outside the gene matches: 6. The DNA of the CDR3 is TGTGCCAGTAGTTCCGCGGGGACAGGGAACTATGGCTACACCTTC. This encodes CASSSAGTGNYGYTF.

The chain combines TRBV5-1 with TRBJ1-1; D is unclear. Per germline, CDR1 SGHRS and CDR2 YFSETQ. The CDR3 totals 15 residues. Between the trimmed V and J ends, which lost 2 bases and 0 bases, there was a span of 11 bases. For the CDR3, the DNA is TGCGCCAGCAGCTTTCCACAGCAACTGAACACTGAAGCTTTCTTT. Translation: CASSFPQQLNTEAFF.

The V call is TRBV7-8, the J call TRBJ1-4; TRBD1 is a possible D gene (5 bases). Germline V lookup: CDR1 SGHVS, CDR2 FQNEAQ. Trimming took off 5 bases at V and 1 base at J, with 14 bases between the two ends. The CDR3 has 16 residues. CDR3 coding DNA: TGTGCCAGCAGCCGGGCGGGGGGTTTAACTAATGAAAAACTGTTTTTT. It translates to CASSRAGGLTNEKLFF.

With respect to this clone: Other DNA sequences from this sample encode an identical CDR3 as well. CDR3 DNA sequence: TGTGCCAGCAGTCCTCCGGGACAGGGATACAATGAGCAGTTCTTC. Translating gives CASSPPGQGYNEQFF. This chain connects TRBV28 to TRBJ2-1; 9 bases map to TRBD1. Germline-derived CDR1 and CDR2 are MDHEN and SYDVKM. This CDR3 comprises 15 residues. The V and J ends lost 5 bases and 4 bases, in that order; junction bases with no gene match: 6. Complete variable domain (other parts from reference TRBV28 and TRBJ2-1): DVKVTQSSRYLVKRTGEKVFLECVQDMDHENMFWYRQDPGLGLRLIYFSYDVKMKEKGDIPEGYSVSREKKERFSLILESASTNQTSMYLCASSPPGQGYNEQFFGPGTRLTVL.

The chain carries TRBV5-1 and TRBJ2-2, with 10 bases identical to TRBD1. J was trimmed by 4 bases and V by 4 bases; bases with no gene match: 4. The CDR3 consists of 15 residues. CDR1 SGHRS and CDR2 YFSETQ come from the germline V gene. The CDR3 sequence: CASSQTGGATGELFF. As DNA, the CDR3 is TGCGCCAGCAGCCAGACAGGGGGCGCCACCGGGGAGCTGTTTTTT.